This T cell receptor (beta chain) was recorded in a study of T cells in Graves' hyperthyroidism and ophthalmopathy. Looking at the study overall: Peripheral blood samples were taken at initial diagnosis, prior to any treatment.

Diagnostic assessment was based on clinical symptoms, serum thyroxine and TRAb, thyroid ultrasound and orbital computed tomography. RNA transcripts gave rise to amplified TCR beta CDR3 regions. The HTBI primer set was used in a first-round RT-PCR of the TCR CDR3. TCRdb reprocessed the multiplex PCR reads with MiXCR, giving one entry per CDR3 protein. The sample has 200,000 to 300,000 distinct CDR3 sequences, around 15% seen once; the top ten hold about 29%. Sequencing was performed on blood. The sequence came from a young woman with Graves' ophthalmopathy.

CDR3 in amino acids: CSARDPGGLGSTQYF. CDR3 DNA: TGCAGTGCTAGAGACCCCGGGGGTCTCGGAAGTACGCAGTACTTC. This sequence joins TRBV20-1 and TRBJ2-7; D possibly corresponds to TRBD2 (6 bases). The CDR3 consists of 15 residues. Germline values: CDR1 DFQATT, CDR2 SNEGSKA (reference sequence). Trimming pared 0 bases from V and 9 bases from J, leaving 21 bases between.